The 30 T cell receptor beta chains listed next were all sequenced from one sample in a study of blood T cell repertoires in COVID-19. Data came from immunoSEQ multiplex PCR; TCRdb stores just in-frame clones and leaves some out. The data show some 200,000 clones, with roughly 88% seen just once and approximately 1.5% held by the top ten. Sequencing used peripheral blood. These receptor sequences come from a man aged 18 to 30 with active or convalescent COVID-19.

V is TRBV7-2 and J is TRBJ1-5; possibly TRBD1 for D (5 bases). V was shortened by 1 base and J by 6 bases, with 13 bases between the two germline ends. Germline CDR1 is SGHTA and CDR2 is FQGNSA. This CDR3 is built from 15 residues. The CDR3 here is CASSLGGGIGQPQHF. The CDR3 coding sequence is TGTGCCAGCAGCTTAGGGGGGGGAATCGGTCAGCCCCAGCATTTT.

V gene TRBV6-5 combines with J gene TRBJ1-1, with D possibly matching TRBD1 (6 bases). Between the trimmed V and J ends, which lost 7 bases and 1 base, there was a span of 16 bases. Germline V lookup: CDR1 MNHEY, CDR2 SVGAGI. This CDR3 comprises 15 residues. The CDR3 loop reads CASKPWGHQNTEAFF. Written as DNA, the CDR3 is TGTGCCAGCAAACCATGGGGACACCAGAACACTGAAGCTTTCTTT.

The chain couples TRBV19 to TRBJ1-1; D is possibly TRBD1 (5 bases). CDR3 size: 13 residues. Germline-derived CDR1 and CDR2 are LNHDA and SQIVND (reference sequence). Trimming stripped 8 bases from V and 5 bases from J, with 15 bases between. The CDR3 loop is CASSAGGRTEAFF. The CDR3 DNA reads TGTGCCAGTTCAGCGGGGGGGAGGACTGAAGCTTTCTTT.

This chain links TRBV6-2 or TRBV6-3 with TRBJ1-1; D is uncertain. Trimming took 0 bases from V and 4 from J, leaving 15 bases between them. Per germline, CDR1 MNHEY and CDR2 SVGEGT. The CDR3 is made up of 16 amino acids. Written as DNA, the CDR3 is TGTGCCAGCAGTTACTCGTCGCAGAGCGTAGGCACTGAAGCTTTCTTT. Its translation is CASSYSSQSVGTEAFF.

The genes are TRBV5-1 and TRBJ1-1; maybe TRBD1 (5 bases). Per the germline V gene, CDR1 is SGHRS and CDR2 is YFSETQ. V gave up 5 bases and J gave up 0 bases, with 14 bases separating them. This CDR3 has 15 residues. The CDR3 is CASRNDRPMNTEAFF. CDR3 DNA: TGCGCCAGCAGAAACGACAGACCGATGAACACTGAAGCTTTCTTT.

V usage is TRBV25-1 and J usage is TRBJ2-3; 7 nucleotides match TRBD1. The V gene's germline CDR1 is MGHDK and CDR2 SYGVNS. CDR3 length: 17 amino acids. Unmatched junction bases numbered 12, after V lost 6 bases and J lost 0 bases. CDR3 sequence (DNA): TGTGCCAGCAGAGACAGAACAGGGGCCATAAGCACAGATACGCAGTATTTT. Protein product: CASRDRTGAISTDTQYF. Drawing the rest from reference TRBV25-1 and TRBJ2-3, the complete variable domain is EADIYQTPRYLVIGTGKKITLECSQTMGHDKMYWYQQDPGMELHLIHYSYGVNSTEKGDLSSESTVSRIRTEHFPLTLESARPSHTSQYLCASRDRTGAISTDTQYFGPGTRLTVL.

The rearrangement links TRBV3-1 (or the pseudogene TRBV3-2) to TRBJ2-1; 12 nucleotides agree with TRBD2. The CDR3 consists of 17 residues. V lost 1 base and J lost 8; bases outside the gene matches: 9. From germline, CDR1 is LGHDT and CDR2 YNNKEL (reference sequence). The CDR3 loop is CASSQAGLAGLLYEQFF. DNA of the CDR3: TGTGCCAGCAGCCAAGCGGGACTAGCGGGCCTTTTATATGAGCAGTTCTTC.

This chain links TRBV28 with TRBJ1-1, with 10 bases matching TRBD1. The CDR3 consists of 14 residues. With 6 bases clipped from V and 4 bases from J, the junction kept 5 bases outside the gene matches. The germline gives CDR1 MDHEN, CDR2 SYDVKM. The CDR3 nucleotides read TGTGCCAGCAGACTGACAGGGGGCGGCACTGAAGCTTTCTTT. Residues: CASRLTGGGTEAFF.

This chain joins TRBV9 and TRBJ2-5; D perhaps matches TRBD2 (5 bases). There are 16 residues in the CDR3. Germline V gene lookup returns CDR1 SGDLS and CDR2 YYNGEE. The germline V and J ends were trimmed by 0 bases and 4 bases, with 16 bases remaining between them. The CDR3 sequence: CASSVGAGLAPETQYF. In DNA, the CDR3 is TGTGCCAGCAGCGTAGGGGCGGGTCTGGCGCCAGAGACCCAGTACTTC.

This clone was detected only a few times. The rearrangement joins TRBV12-5 to TRBJ2-2, with D possibly being TRBD2 (5 bases). Germline lookup yields CDR1 LGHNT and CDR2 FRNRAP. Deletions cut 6 bases from V and 3 bases from J, with 5 bases between. This CDR3 region has 12 residues. The CDR3 nucleotides read TGTGCTAGTGGGCGGGACACCGGGGAGCTGTTTTTT. It is translated as CASGRDTGELFF.

The rearrangement uses TRBV5-6 and TRBJ1-1; D ambiguous. Germline V CDR1 and CDR2: SGHDT, YYEEEE. The CDR3 contains 12 residues. The V end lost 5 bases, the J end lost 7 bases, and 12 bases lay between the germline ends. CDR3 protein: CASSRGRDEAFF. The CDR3 DNA reads TGTGCCAGCAGTCGAGGGCGGGATGAAGCTTTCTTT.

The chain couples TRBV6-1 to TRBJ2-7; 8 bases map to TRBD2. The J segment lost 2 bases and the V segment lost 1 base, leaving 7 bases of the junction unmatched. From germline, CDR1 is MNHNS and CDR2 SASEGT. The CDR3 runs 16 residues. CDR3 nucleotide sequence: TGTGCCAGCAGTGAAGAGGCTAGCGGGCTGCCCTACGAGCAGTACTTC. The encoded protein is CASSEEASGLPYEQYF.

This clone has more than one count but fewer than ten. The V call is TRBV4-3, the J call TRBJ1-6; D remains ambiguous. Trimming took off 0 bases at V and 8 bases at J, with 8 bases between the two ends. This CDR3 is built from 14 residues. The germline V gene has CDR1 LGHNA and CDR2 YSLEER. The CDR3 DNA reads as TGCGCCAGCAGCCAAGATTTAGGAGATTCACCCCTCCACTTT. Its protein product is CASSQDLGDSPLHF.

This chain joins TRBV27 and TRBJ2-7; possible D gene TRBD2, 6 bases. CDR1 is MNHEY, CDR2 SMNVEV, per germline (reference sequence). This CDR3 spans 15 amino acids. V was clipped by 5 bases and J by 3 bases, with 17 bases between them. The CDR3 DNA reads as TGTGCCAGCAGTCAAAGGGACGGCGGGAACTACGAGCAGTACTTC. Protein sequence: CASSQRDGGNYEQYF.

This clone showed up just once. The gene calls are TRBV10-3 and TRBJ2-7; TRBD2 matches 13 bases. V was pared by 5 bases and J by 2 bases, with 3 bases of the junction left unmatched. Looked up from germline, CDR1 is ENHRY and CDR2 is SYGVKD. The CDR3 extends over 15 amino acids. CDR3 coding DNA: TGTGCCATCAGTTCCGGGACTAGCGGGACCTACGAGCAGTACTTC. This encodes CAISSGTSGTYEQYF.

The V and J genes are TRBV7-6 and TRBJ2-1; 9 nucleotides agree with TRBD2. The CDR3 spans 17 residues. The trim removed 2 bases at V and 8 bases at J, leaving 13 bases unmatched. Germline lookup yields CDR1 SGHVS and CDR2 FNYEAQ. The CDR3 DNA reads TGTGCCAGCAGCTTAATGACTAGCGGTCACTCACGGGATGAGCAGTTCTTC. It is translated as CASSLMTSGHSRDEQFF.

The chain combines TRBV6-2 or TRBV6-3 with TRBJ2-3; 10 nucleotides match TRBD2. J gave up 8 bases and V 4 bases, and 6 bases lay outside the gene matches. Germline values: CDR1 MNHEY, CDR2 SVGEGT. The CDR3 runs to 14 residues. In nucleotides, the CDR3 is TGTGCCAGCAGTTCGGGACTAGCGCGAGGTACGCAGTATTTT. It specifies CASSSGLARGTQYF.

This clone has more than one count but fewer than ten. In DNA form, the CDR3 reads TGTGCCAGCTCACCCGGACAGATTGCGGACATTCAGTACTTC. Translating it yields CASSPGQIADIQYF. V and J are TRBV18 and TRBJ2-4; tentatively, D is TRBD1 (6 bases). Germline V gene sequence: CDR1 KGHSH, CDR2 LQKENI. With 3 bases removed from V and 8 bases from J, the gap between germline ends came to 14 bases. CDR3 length: 14 residues.

The J gene is TRBJ2-2, the V gene TRBV5-1; 8 bases are shared with TRBD1. With 5 bases clipped from V and 6 bases from J, the junction kept 12 bases outside the gene matches. This CDR3 contains 16 residues. Per germline, CDR1 SGHRS and CDR2 YFSETQ. This CDR3 reads CASRPGGGNTSGELFF. The DNA for the CDR3 is TGCGCCAGCAGACCAGGGGGCGGGAATACTTCCGGGGAGCTGTTTTTT. Full variable domain (outside the CDR3, taken from reference TRBV5-1 and TRBJ2-2): KAGVTQTPRYLIKTRGQQVTLSCSPISGHRSVSWYQQTPGQGLQFLFEYFSETQRNKGNFPGRFSGRQFSNSRSEMNVSTLELGDSALYLCASRPGGGNTSGELFFGEGSRLTVL.

This chain uses TRBV29-1 with TRBJ1-4, with a tentative D call TRBD1 (6 bases). The CDR3 has 14 amino acids. Germline V CDR1 and CDR2: SQVTM, ANQGSEA. With 7 bases removed from V and 8 bases from J, the gap between germline ends came to 20 bases. The CDR3 protein is CSALHRVEGEKLFF. The CDR3 DNA reads as TGCAGCGCCTTGCACAGGGTAGAAGGGGAAAAACTGTTTTTT. Supplemented by reference TRBV29-1 and TRBJ1-4, the full variable domain reads SAVISQKPSRDICQRGTSLTIQCQVDSQVTMMFWYRQQPGQSLTLIATANQGSEATYESGFVIDKFPISRPNLTFSTLTVSNMSPEDSSIYLCSALHRVEGEKLFFGSGTQLSVL.

This chain joins TRBV2 and TRBJ1-2, with D possibly TRBD1 on 5 matching bases. This CDR3 is 14 amino acids long. The V gene lost 4 bases and the J gene lost 8 bases, with 17 bases spanning the gap. CDR1 and CDR2 (germline): SNHLY, FYNNEI. The CDR3 here is CASSVGREVGGYTF. CDR3 DNA sequence: TGTGCCAGCAGTGTAGGCAGGGAGGTAGGGGGCTACACCTTC.

The rearrangement links TRBV11-2 to TRBJ1-3; the D gene is possibly TRBD1 (6 bases). The CDR3 totals 14 residues. Between the trimmed V and J ends, which lost 7 bases and 0 bases, there was a span of 10 bases. CDR1 SGHAT and CDR2 FQNNGV come from the germline V gene. CDR3 sequence: CASNGGPSGNTIYF. CDR3 coding DNA: TGTGCCAGCAACGGGGGGCCCTCTGGAAACACCATATATTTT.

V gene TRBV11-2 combines with J gene TRBJ2-5; D unclear. The CDR3 runs 13 residues. V lost 1 base and J 5 bases, leaving 8 bases between the germline ends. Looked up from germline, CDR1 is SGHAT and CDR2 is FQNNGV. CDR3 sequence: CASSLGTWETQYF. CDR3 nucleotides: TGTGCCAGCAGCTTAGGAACTTGGGAGACCCAGTACTTC.

The chain combines TRBV4-2 with TRBJ2-7; the D is unclear. The V gene lost 0 bases and the J gene lost 3 bases, with 15 bases spanning the gap. This CDR3 comprises 16 residues. The germline V gene encodes CDR1 LGHNA and CDR2 YNFKEQ. CDR3 amino acids: CASSQEFLRLDYEQYF. The CDR3 DNA reads TGTGCCAGCAGCCAAGAGTTCTTGCGGCTCGACTACGAGCAGTACTTC.

The chain links TRBV15 to TRBJ1-5, with no clear D. This CDR3 is built from 14 residues. The germline V gene encodes CDR1 LNHNV and CDR2 YYDKDF (reference sequence). The ends were cut back, 0 bases at V and 4 bases at J, with 7 bases in the middle. The CDR3 here is CATSRDRGNQPQHF. CDR3 nucleotides: TGTGCCACCAGCAGAGATAGAGGGAATCAGCCCCAGCATTTT.

The V gene is TRBV2, the J gene TRBJ1-1; D uncertain. Germline V gene data show CDR1 as SNHLY and CDR2 as FYNNEI. This CDR3 spans 10 amino acids. Trimming cost V 8 bases and J 11 bases, with 12 bases left between them. The CDR3 coding sequence is TGTGCCAGCGGAGAGGTCGGGGCTTTCTTT. This gives the protein CASGEVGAFF.

This chain links TRBV11-3 with TRBJ2-5; no reliable D call. V dropped 1 base and J dropped 7 bases, with 10 bases sitting between them. The CDR3 is made up of 13 amino acids. Germline lookup yields CDR1 SGHNT and CDR2 YENEEA. CDR3 in amino acids: CASSLGLGGTQYF. The CDR3 DNA reads as TGTGCCAGCAGCTTAGGACTTGGCGGGACCCAGTACTTC.

The sample holds one count of this clone. This sequence joins TRBV4-3 and TRBJ2-3; D is uncertain. Germline V gene sequence: CDR1 LGHNA, CDR2 YSLEER. The CDR3 is made up of 13 amino acids. V was shortened by 5 bases and J by 2 bases, with 8 bases between the two germline ends. The CDR3 sequence: CASSKSDTDTQYF. The CDR3 DNA reads TGCGCCAGCAGCAAGTCAGACACAGATACGCAGTATTTT.

V and J are TRBV6-1 and TRBJ2-7; 7 positions match TRBD2. CDR1 is MNHNS and CDR2 is SASEGT in the germline V gene. The V gene end was trimmed by 3 bases and the J gene end by 4 bases; junction bases not matched to a gene: 6. The CDR3 runs 14 residues. As DNA, the CDR3 is TGTGCCAGCAGTGACCCGACTAGCTTTTACGAGCAGTACTTC. Encoded protein: CASSDPTSFYEQYF.

CDR3 sequence: CASSLKGGHPMNTEAFF. The CDR3 DNA is TGTGCCAGCAGCTTAAAGGGGGGGCACCCCATGAACACTGAAGCTTTCTTT. V and J are TRBV7-8 and TRBJ1-1; D may be TRBD1 (6 bases). CDR3 length: 17 amino acids. CDR1 is SGHVS, CDR2 FQNEAQ, per germline. The V gene lost 2 bases and the J gene lost 0 bases, with 16 bases spanning the gap.